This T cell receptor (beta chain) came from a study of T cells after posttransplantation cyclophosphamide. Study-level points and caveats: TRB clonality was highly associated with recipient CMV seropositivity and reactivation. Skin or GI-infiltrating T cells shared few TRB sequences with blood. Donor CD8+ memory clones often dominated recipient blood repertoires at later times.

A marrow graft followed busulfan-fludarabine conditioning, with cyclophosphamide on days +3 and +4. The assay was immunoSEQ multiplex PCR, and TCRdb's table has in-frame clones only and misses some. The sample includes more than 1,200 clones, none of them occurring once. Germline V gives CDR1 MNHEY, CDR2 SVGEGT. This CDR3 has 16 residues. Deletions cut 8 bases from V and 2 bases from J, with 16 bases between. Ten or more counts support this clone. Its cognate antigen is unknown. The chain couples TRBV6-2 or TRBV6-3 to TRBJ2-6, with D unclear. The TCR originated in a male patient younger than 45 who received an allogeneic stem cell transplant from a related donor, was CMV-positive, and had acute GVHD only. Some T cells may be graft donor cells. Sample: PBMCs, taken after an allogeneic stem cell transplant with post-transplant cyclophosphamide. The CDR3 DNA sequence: TGTGCCAGCCGAACTCTTACCCGGGCTGGGGCCAACGTCCTGACTTTC. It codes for CASRTLTRAGANVLTF.